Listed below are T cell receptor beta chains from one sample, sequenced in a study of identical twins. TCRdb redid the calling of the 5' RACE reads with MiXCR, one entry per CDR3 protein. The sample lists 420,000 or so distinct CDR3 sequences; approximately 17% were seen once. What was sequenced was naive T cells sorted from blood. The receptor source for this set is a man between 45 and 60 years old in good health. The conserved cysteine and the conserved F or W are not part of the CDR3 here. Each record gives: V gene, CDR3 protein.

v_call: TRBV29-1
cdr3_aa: SVDAGLAGGYNEQF

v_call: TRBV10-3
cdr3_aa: AIGVGQRGSYEQY

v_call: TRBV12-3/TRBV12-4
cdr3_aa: ASSLAGRGMDNSPLH

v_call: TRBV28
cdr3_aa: ASSNIRRGYGYT

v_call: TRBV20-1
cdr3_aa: SAQGLRQNIQY

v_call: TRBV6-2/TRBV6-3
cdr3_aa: ASSYWATSNTEAF

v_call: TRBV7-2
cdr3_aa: ASSPRQGASEQF

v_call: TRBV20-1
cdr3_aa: SARERLNSYEQY

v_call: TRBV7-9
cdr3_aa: ASSLLATEGGYT

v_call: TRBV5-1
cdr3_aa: ASSLGRADTQY

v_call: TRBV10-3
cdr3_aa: AIRTGQVNEQY

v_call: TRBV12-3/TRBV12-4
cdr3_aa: ASSFITGELF

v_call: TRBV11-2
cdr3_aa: ASSPLGRVGGYGYT

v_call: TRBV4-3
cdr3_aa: ASSQGVTYEQY

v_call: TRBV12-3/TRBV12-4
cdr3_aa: ASGKRGGEKLF

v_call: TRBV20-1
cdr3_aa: SARDPIAGGRDEQF

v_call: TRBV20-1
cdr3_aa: SAFPGTSENEQF

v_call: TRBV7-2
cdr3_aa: ASSPDWNTGELF

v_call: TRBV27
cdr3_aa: ASSRLAGGPVNEQF

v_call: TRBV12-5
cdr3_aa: ASGLPDSHPEAF

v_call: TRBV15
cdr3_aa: ATSRDSWADEETQY

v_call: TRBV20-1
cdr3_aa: SARISGPSSYEQY

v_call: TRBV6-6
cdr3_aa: ASSRTEPYGYT

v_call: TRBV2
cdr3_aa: ASSESWYSNQPQH

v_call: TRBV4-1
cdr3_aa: ASSQWDRLSYNEQF

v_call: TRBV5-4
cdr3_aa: ASSLDSDSYEQY

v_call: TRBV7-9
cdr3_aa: ASSSVGLAVSYNEQF

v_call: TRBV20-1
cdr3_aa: SASSRDRGLYEQY

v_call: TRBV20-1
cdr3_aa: SARVRGGKAAVRQPQH